What follows are 29 T cell receptor beta chains derived from one specimen sequenced in a study of control samples from healthy donors and cancer patients. TCRdb's table, derived via immunoSEQ multiplex PCR, lists solely in-frame clones and lacks some. In the table there are about 86,000 clones, over 90% of which are singletons. Sequenced: blood. These receptors originate from a woman in her 30s in good health.

The J gene is TRBJ1-2, the V gene TRBV27, with TRBD1 matching 10 bases. The V gene end was trimmed by 5 bases and the J gene end by 3 bases; junction bases not matched to a gene: 6. The CDR3 has 15 residues. Germline-derived CDR1 and CDR2 are MNHEY and SMNVEV (reference sequence). The CDR3 is CASSQDRGHDYGYTF. The CDR3 coding sequence is TGTGCCAGCAGTCAAGACAGGGGGCACGACTATGGCTACACCTTC.

The chain uses TRBV24-1 and TRBJ2-1, with 7 nucleotides matching TRBD2. The ends lost 7 bases at V and 6 bases at J; junction bases unmatched: 11. This CDR3 has 15 residues. Germline V gene sequence: CDR1 KGHDR, CDR2 SFDVKD. The CDR3 coding sequence is TGTGCCACCAGCAACGAGGGAGGGGTTTTCAATGAGCAGTTCTTC. It yields the protein CATSNEGGVFNEQFF.

V usage is TRBV27 and J usage is TRBJ1-2, with D tentatively TRBD1 (5 bases). V was trimmed by 7 bases and J by 6 bases, leaving 15 bases between them. The length of the CDR3 is 13 residues. The germline CDR1 and CDR2 sequences are MNHEY and SMNVEV (reference sequence). The DNA of the CDR3 is TGTGCCAGCAACCTCGGGGGTGGGGATGGCTACACCTTC. Residues: CASNLGGGDGYTF.

The chain is built from TRBV6-5 and TRBJ2-7; D not certain. Per the germline V gene, CDR1 is MNHEY and CDR2 is SVGAGI. V dropped 0 bases and J dropped 5 bases, with 11 bases sitting between them. This CDR3 comprises 14 residues. DNA for the CDR3: TGTGCCAGCAGTTACTCGCCTGAGTCCCACGAGCAGTACTTC. It specifies CASSYSPESHEQYF.

This chain connects TRBV7-9 to TRBJ1-1; D might be TRBD1 (5 bases). The V and J ends lost 4 bases and 4 bases respectively, with 10 bases between them. This CDR3 has 13 residues. Germline V gives CDR1 SEHNR, CDR2 FQNEAQ (reference sequence). DNA for the CDR3: TGTGCCAGCAGCTCTTTAGGGGTCACTGAAGCTTTCTTT. It encodes CASSSLGVTEAFF.

V is TRBV19 and J is TRBJ2-7; TRBD2 agrees at 7 bases. The V segment lost 8 bases and the J segment 3 bases; nucleotides outside the gene matches: 7. Germline loops: CDR1 LNHDA, CDR2 SQIVND (reference sequence). This CDR3 spans 13 amino acids. Here the CDR3 DNA reads TGTGCCAGTGCAGCGGGGACGGGCTACGAGCAGTACTTC. Amino acids: CASAAGTGYEQYF.

The CDR3 DNA reads as TGTGCCATCAGTGAGTTTGGCAGCTCTAATGAAAAACTGTTTTTT. As protein: CAISEFGSSNEKLFF. This sequence joins TRBV10-3 and TRBJ1-4; D is ambiguous. The length of the CDR3 is 15 residues. Germline V CDR1 and CDR2: ENHRY, SYGVKD. Between the trimmed V and J ends, which lost 1 base and 3 bases, there was a span of 9 bases.

V and J are TRBV15 and TRBJ2-3; the match to TRBD2 covers 10 bases. Per germline, CDR1 LNHNV and CDR2 YYDKDF (reference sequence). This CDR3 region has 17 residues. The trim removed 0 bases at V and 3 bases at J, leaving 6 bases unmatched. CDR3 nucleotide sequence: TGTGCCACCAGCAGAGATCGCCTAGCGGGGGAAACAGATACGCAGTATTTT. It translates to CATSRDRLAGETDTQYF.

The rearrangement uses TRBV6-1 and TRBJ2-3; a possible D gene is TRBD2 (6 bases). V was trimmed by 4 bases and J by 0 bases, leaving 17 bases between them. The CDR3 spans 17 residues. The germline V gene has CDR1 MNHNS and CDR2 SASEGT. The CDR3 sequence: CASSVKPGVHSTDTQYF. The CDR3, as DNA: TGTGCCAGCAGTGTAAAGCCGGGGGTCCATAGCACAGATACGCAGTATTTT.

The chain is built from TRBV21-1 and TRBJ2-7; TRBD1 was called by the table and not checked on the DNA. TRBV21-1 represents a pseudogene. The CDR3 covers 15 residues. DNA of the CDR3: TGTGCCAGCAGCAAAAAAACAGGCCTCTCCTACGAGCAGTACTTC. Translation gives CASSKKTGLSYEQYF.

The DNA for the CDR3 is TGTGCCATCAGTGACCGGCAAAGCTCCTATAATTCACCCCTCCACTTT. Amino acids: CAISDRQSSYNSPLHF. This rearrangement joins TRBV10-3 to TRBJ1-6; D is unresolved. Germline values: CDR1 ENHRY, CDR2 SYGVKD. The CDR3 covers 16 residues. V gave up 3 bases and J gave up 0 bases, with 9 bases separating them.

The chain recombines TRBV9 with TRBJ2-5; a weak D match, TRBD1 (5 bases). Germline V gene sequence: CDR1 SGDLS, CDR2 YYNGEE. The CDR3 is 13 amino acids. The V end was cut by 0 bases, the J end by 2 bases, with 5 bases between. The CDR3 here is CASSVGQQETQYF. CDR3 bases: TGTGCCAGCAGCGTAGGACAGCAAGAGACCCAGTACTTC.

The J gene is TRBJ2-1, the V gene TRBV5-4; no clear D gene. CDR3 length equals 12 residues. Trimming pared 0 bases from V and 7 bases from J, leaving 5 bases between. The V gene's germline CDR1 is SGHNT and CDR2 YYREEE (reference sequence). For the CDR3, the DNA is TGTGCCAGCAGCTTGGCAGAAAATGAGCAGTTCTTC. Amino acids: CASSLAENEQFF.

V and J are TRBV29-1 and TRBJ1-3; D unclear. Germline CDR1 is SQVTM and CDR2 is ANQGSEA. The CDR3 runs to 12 residues. V dropped 8 bases and J dropped 2 bases, with 10 bases sitting between them. The CDR3 region has the DNA TGCAGCCCTCCACGGCCTGGAAACACCATATATTTT. Translation: CSPPRPGNTIYF.

The chain carries TRBV25-1 and TRBJ2-2; no reliable D call. V was pared by 6 bases and J by 7 bases, with 12 bases between. The germline CDR1 and CDR2 sequences are MGHDK and SYGVNS. The CDR3 is made up of 13 amino acids. The CDR3 nucleotides are TGTGCCAGCAGCGGACCTTCTGTCGGGGAGCTGTTTTTT. This gives the protein CASSGPSVGELFF.

The chain is built from TRBV6-5 and TRBJ1-1; D is undetermined. V gave up 2 bases and J gave up 1 base, with 5 bases separating them. CDR1 and CDR2 (germline): MNHEY, SVGAGI. This CDR3 spans 13 amino acids. The CDR3 DNA reads as TGTGCCAGCAGTTACGACGGGAACACTGAAGCTTTCTTT. Its translation: CASSYDGNTEAFF.

The rearrangement joins TRBV3-1 (or the pseudogene TRBV3-2) to TRBJ2-1; TRBD2 matches 13 bases. CDR3 length equals 18 residues. J lost 2 bases, V lost 0 bases, and 4 bases had no gene match. The germline V gene encodes CDR1 LGHDT and CDR2 YNNKEL (reference sequence). The CDR3 nucleotides read TGTGCCAGCAGCCAAGATACTAGCGGGGGGGCAACCTACAATGAGCAGTTCTTC. Its translation is CASSQDTSGGATYNEQFF.

V and J are TRBV28 and TRBJ2-3; 7 bases match TRBD2. The V and J ends lost 3 bases and 2 bases, in that order; junction bases with no gene match: 14. CDR1 MDHEN and CDR2 SYDVKM come from the germline V gene. The CDR3 covers 18 residues. This CDR3 reads CASSFLGLGRMHTDTQYF. In nucleotides, the CDR3 is TGTGCCAGCAGTTTCCTCGGACTAGGGCGGATGCACACAGATACGCAGTATTTT. Full variable domain (missing parts from reference TRBV28 and TRBJ2-3): DVKVTQSSRYLVKRTGEKVFLECVQDMDHENMFWYRQDPGLGLRLIYFSYDVKMKEKGDIPEGYSVSREKKERFSLILESASTNQTSMYLCASSFLGLGRMHTDTQYFGPGTRLTVL.

This chain uses TRBV5-1 with TRBJ1-2, with 8 positions matching TRBD1. The CDR3 consists of 16 residues. Germline trimming cut 3 bases from V and 1 base from J; bases unmatched to any gene: 8. CDR1 is SGHRS and CDR2 is YFSETQ in the germline V gene. DNA for the CDR3: TGCGCCAGCAGCTCTTGGGGGGGACAGGATAACTATGGCTACACCTTC. This translates into CASSSWGGQDNYGYTF.

The chain is built from TRBV5-6 and TRBJ1-2; D is undetermined. Germline-derived CDR1 and CDR2 are SGHDT and YYEEEE. The CDR3 extends over 14 amino acids. V lost 0 bases, J lost 0 bases, and 6 bases lay in between. This CDR3 reads CASSLVAANYGYTF. The CDR3, as DNA: TGTGCCAGCAGCTTGGTCGCAGCTAACTATGGCTACACCTTC.

The chain employs TRBV3-1 (or the pseudogene TRBV3-2) and TRBJ2-6; D not resolved. Germline V gene lookup returns CDR1 LGHDT and CDR2 YNNKEL (reference sequence). The ends were cut back, 2 bases at V and 1 base at J, with 3 bases in the middle. The CDR3 extends over 14 amino acids. The CDR3 sequence: CASSQSSGANVLTF. CDR3 bases: TGTGCCAGCAGCCAATCATCTGGGGCCAACGTCCTGACTTTC.

This chain uses TRBV30 with TRBJ1-6; 7 nucleotides match TRBD1. Germline-derived CDR1 and CDR2 are GTSNPN and SVGIG (reference sequence). The CDR3 length is 14 residues. J was trimmed by 9 bases and V by 2 bases; bases with no gene match: 7. The CDR3: CAWSFTGDGSPLHF. For the CDR3, the DNA is TGTGCCTGGAGTTTCACAGGGGATGGTTCACCCCTCCACTTT.

The V gene is TRBV2, the J gene TRBJ2-7, with 9 nucleotides matching TRBD2. Germline V gives CDR1 SNHLY, CDR2 FYNNEI. The CDR3 contains 14 residues. V lost 10 bases, J lost 2 bases, and 9 bases stayed unmatched. The chain's CDR3 is CATAGLAGAYEQYF. In DNA, the CDR3 is TGTGCCACCGCTGGATTAGCGGGAGCCTACGAGCAGTACTTC.

The genes are TRBV2 and TRBJ1-2; D not certain. The V and J ends lost 8 bases and 4 bases respectively, with 14 bases between them. The CDR3 covers 13 residues. Per the germline V gene, CDR1 is SNHLY and CDR2 is FYNNEI. The CDR3 nucleotides are TGTGCCAGCTCCTCGGGCCTCGGCTATGGCTACACCTTC. As protein: CASSSGLGYGYTF.

The chain carries TRBV30 and TRBJ1-3; D perhaps matches TRBD1 (5 bases). Germline loops: CDR1 GTSNPN, CDR2 SVGIG (reference sequence). V dropped 0 bases and J dropped 4 bases, with 10 bases sitting between them. The CDR3 consists of 14 residues. The CDR3 loop reads CAWSVWGVGNTIYF. Written as DNA, the CDR3 is TGTGCCTGGAGTGTATGGGGGGTCGGAAACACCATATATTTT.

The chain joins TRBV10-1 to TRBJ2-3; D is tentatively TRBD1 or TRBD2 (5 bases each). The germline V gene encodes CDR1 WNHNN and CDR2 SYGVQD (reference sequence). With 5 bases removed from V and 2 bases from J, the gap between germline ends came to 8 bases. The CDR3 contains 13 residues. CDR3 region: CASSTGATDTQYF. The CDR3, as DNA: TGCGCCAGCAGTACCGGGGCCACAGATACGCAGTATTTT.

The rearrangement joins TRBV21-1 to TRBJ2-1; the table gives TRBD1 as D, unverified against the DNA. TRBV21-1 is a pseudogene locus. The CDR3 extends over 16 amino acids. The CDR3 region has the DNA TGTGCCAGCAGCAAAGCAGGGACAGGGTTGTACAATGAGCAGTTCTTC. Protein product: CASSKAGTGLYNEQFF.

The rearrangement joins TRBV7-6 to TRBJ1-4, with D unresolved. Trimming left V 2 bases short and J 8 bases short, with 12 bases between. The CDR3 has 14 residues. Germline V gene lookup returns CDR1 SGHVS and CDR2 FNYEAQ. CDR3 sequence (DNA): TGTGCCAGCAGCTTAAGGTCCGGAGGAGAAAAACTGTTTTTT. This encodes CASSLRSGGEKLFF. Full variable domain (missing parts from reference TRBV7-6 and TRBJ1-4): GAGVSQSPRYKVTKRGQDVALRCDPISGHVSLYWYRQALGQGPEFLTYFNYEAQQDKSGLPNDRFSAERPEGSISTLTIQRTEQRDSAMYRCASSLRSGGEKLFFGSGTQLSVL.

The rearrangement joins TRBV29-1 to TRBJ2-1, with 10 positions matching TRBD2. Germline assignment: CDR1 SQVTM and CDR2 ANQGSEA. V lost 6 bases to trimming and J lost 12 bases; unmatched junction nucleotides: 11. This CDR3 is built from 13 residues. Here the CDR3 reads CSVQQGAGGLQFF. In nucleotides, the CDR3 is TGCAGCGTGCAACAGGGAGCGGGGGGGCTGCAGTTCTTC.